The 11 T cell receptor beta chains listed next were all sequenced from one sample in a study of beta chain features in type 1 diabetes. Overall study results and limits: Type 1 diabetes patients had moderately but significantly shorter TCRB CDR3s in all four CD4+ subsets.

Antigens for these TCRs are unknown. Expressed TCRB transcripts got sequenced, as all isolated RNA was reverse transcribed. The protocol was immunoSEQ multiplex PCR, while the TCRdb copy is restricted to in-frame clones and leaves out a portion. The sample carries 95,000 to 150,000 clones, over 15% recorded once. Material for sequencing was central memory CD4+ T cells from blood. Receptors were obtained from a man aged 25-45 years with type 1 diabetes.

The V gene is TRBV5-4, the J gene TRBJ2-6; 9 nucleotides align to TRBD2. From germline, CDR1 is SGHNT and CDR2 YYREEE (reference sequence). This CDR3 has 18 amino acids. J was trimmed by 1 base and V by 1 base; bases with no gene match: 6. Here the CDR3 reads CASSLPSGANSGANVLTF. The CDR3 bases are TGTGCCAGCAGCTTGCCTAGCGGGGCAAATTCTGGGGCCAACGTCCTGACTTTC.

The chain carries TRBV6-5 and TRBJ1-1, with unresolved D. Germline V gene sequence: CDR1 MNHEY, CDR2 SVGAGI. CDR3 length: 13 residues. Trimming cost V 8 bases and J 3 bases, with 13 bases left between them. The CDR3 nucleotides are TGTGCCAGCGCTCTGGGGTTTTACACTGAAGCTTTCTTT. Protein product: CASALGFYTEAFF.

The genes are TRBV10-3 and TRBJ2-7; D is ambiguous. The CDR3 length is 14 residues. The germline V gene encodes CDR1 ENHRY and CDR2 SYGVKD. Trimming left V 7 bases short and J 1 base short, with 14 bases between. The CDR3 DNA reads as TGTGCCATCAAGGGCGGCAGCTTTTCCTACGAGCAGTACTTC. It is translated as CAIKGGSFSYEQYF.

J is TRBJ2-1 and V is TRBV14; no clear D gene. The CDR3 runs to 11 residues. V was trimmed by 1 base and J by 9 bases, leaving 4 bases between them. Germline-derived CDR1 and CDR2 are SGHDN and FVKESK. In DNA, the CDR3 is TGTGCCAGCAGCCAAGCGTTTGAGCAGTTCTTC. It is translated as CASSQAFEQFF.

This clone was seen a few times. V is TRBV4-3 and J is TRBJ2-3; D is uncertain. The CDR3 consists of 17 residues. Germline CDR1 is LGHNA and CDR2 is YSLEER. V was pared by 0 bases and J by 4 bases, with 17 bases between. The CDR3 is CASSQDRTPPLADTQYF. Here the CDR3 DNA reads TGCGCCAGCAGCCAAGATCGAACTCCCCCGCTGGCAGATACGCAGTATTTT.

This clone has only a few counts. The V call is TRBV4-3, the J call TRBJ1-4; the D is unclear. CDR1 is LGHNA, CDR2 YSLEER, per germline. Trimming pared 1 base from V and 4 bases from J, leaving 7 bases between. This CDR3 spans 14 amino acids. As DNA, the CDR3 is TGCGCCAGCAGCCAAGGACGGCTTAATGAAAAACTGTTTTTT. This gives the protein CASSQGRLNEKLFF.

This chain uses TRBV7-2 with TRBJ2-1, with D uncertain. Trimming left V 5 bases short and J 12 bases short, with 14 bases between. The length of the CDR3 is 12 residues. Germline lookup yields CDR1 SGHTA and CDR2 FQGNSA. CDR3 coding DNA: TGTGCCAGCAGCCAAGACGAGGCACGGCAGTTCTTC. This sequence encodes CASSQDEARQFF.

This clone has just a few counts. The CDR3 is CASSLGETRSRSSYNSPLHF. DNA for the CDR3: TGTGCCAGCAGTTTAGGAGAGACTCGCTCACGGAGCTCCTATAATTCACCCCTCCACTTT. The rearrangement uses TRBV28 and TRBJ1-6; D ambiguous. The CDR3 covers 20 residues. The V end was cut by 2 bases, the J end by 0 bases, with 20 bases between. The germline gives CDR1 MDHEN, CDR2 SYDVKM.

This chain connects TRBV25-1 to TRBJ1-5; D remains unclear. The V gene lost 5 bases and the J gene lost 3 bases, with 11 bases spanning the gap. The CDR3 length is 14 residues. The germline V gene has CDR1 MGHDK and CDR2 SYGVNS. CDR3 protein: CASSSGRVNQPQHF. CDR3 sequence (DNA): TGTGCCAGCAGTTCTGGACGGGTCAATCAGCCCCAGCATTTT.

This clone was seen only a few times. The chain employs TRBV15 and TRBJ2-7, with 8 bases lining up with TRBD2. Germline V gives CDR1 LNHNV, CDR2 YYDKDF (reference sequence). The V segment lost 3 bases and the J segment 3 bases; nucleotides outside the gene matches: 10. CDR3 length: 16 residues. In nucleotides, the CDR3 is TGTGCCACCAGCAGCCGAGTAGGGACTAGTCGCTACGAGCAGTACTTC. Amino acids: CATSSRVGTSRYEQYF.

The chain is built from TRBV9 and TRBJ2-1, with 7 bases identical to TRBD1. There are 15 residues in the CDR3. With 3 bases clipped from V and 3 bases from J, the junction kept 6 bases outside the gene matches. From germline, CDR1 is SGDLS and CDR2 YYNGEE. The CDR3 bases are TGTGCCAGCAGCGGACGGGACAGACACTACAATGAGCAGTTCTTC. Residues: CASSGRDRHYNEQFF.